This paragraph covers one TCR beta chain sequence. The data were obtained in a study of blood T cell repertoires in COVID-19. Generated by immunoSEQ multiplex PCR, the TCRdb table keeps only in-frame clones and is missing some. The data show some 150,000 clones, roughly 89% seen once. The CDR3 runs to 13 residues. Looked up from germline, CDR1 is SGHVS and CDR2 is FNYEAQ. Between the trimmed V and J ends, which lost 3 bases and 3 bases, there was a span of 6 bases. The chain is built from TRBV7-6 and TRBJ1-5, with unresolved D. The TCR originated in a woman aged 45-60 years with acute or convalescent COVID-19. Sequences were obtained from peripheral blood. In DNA form, the CDR3 reads TGTGCCAGCAGCTTGGCAATCAATCAGCCCCAGCATTTT. It codes for CASSLAINQPQHF.